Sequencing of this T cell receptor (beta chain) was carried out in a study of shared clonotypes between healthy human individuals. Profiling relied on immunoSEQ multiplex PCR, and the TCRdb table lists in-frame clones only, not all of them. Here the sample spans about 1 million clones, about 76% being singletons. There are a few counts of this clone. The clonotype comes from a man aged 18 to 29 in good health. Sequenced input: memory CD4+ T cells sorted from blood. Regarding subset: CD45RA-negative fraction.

CDR3 sequence (DNA): TGTGCCAGCAGCTCTGGGTCAACCGGGGAGCTGTTTTTT. Protein product: CASSSGSTGELFF. This sequence joins TRBV7-3 and TRBJ2-2, with unresolved D. Germline V gives CDR1 SGHTA, CDR2 FQGTGA. V lost 4 bases and J 5 bases, leaving 8 bases between the germline ends. The CDR3 is 13 residues long. The full variable domain, with the rest looked up from reference TRBV7-3 and TRBJ2-2, is GAGVSQTPSNKVTEKGKYVELRCDPISGHTALYWYRQSLGQGPEFLIYFQGTGAADDSGLPNDRFFAVRPEGSVSTLKIQRTERGDSAVYLCASSSGSTGELFFGEGSRLTVL.